The 6 T cell receptor beta chains given below trace back to one sample, sequenced in a study of OX40 agonist ivuxolimab in advanced cancers. Profiling relied on immunoSEQ multiplex PCR, and the TCRdb table lists in-frame clones only, not all of them. The sample records about 64,000 clones, around 89% being singletons. Sequences were derived from CD4+ or CD8+ T cells sorted from blood, sampled in a trial of the OX40 agonist ivuxolimab. The receptors were sampled from an adult with an advanced solid tumor such as melanoma, head and neck, liver or kidney cancer.

V is TRBV7-9 and J is TRBJ2-5; D not certain. V was pared by 4 bases and J by 2 bases, with 17 bases between. The germline gives CDR1 SEHNR, CDR2 FQNEAQ (reference sequence). The CDR3 loop spans 16 amino acids. The CDR3 DNA reads as TGTGCCAGCAGCTCGAACCTAGGGCGGCTTCAAGAGACCCAGTACTTC. This codes for CASSSNLGRLQETQYF.

The V call is TRBV5-1, the J call TRBJ2-7; 7 bases are shared with TRBD1. V was clipped by 4 bases and J by 3 bases; unmatched bases: 7. CDR1 is SGHRS and CDR2 is YFSETQ in the germline V gene. The CDR3 is 14 amino acids. The CDR3 sequence: CASSASTGNYEQYF. The CDR3 DNA reads TGCGCCAGCAGCGCCTCGACAGGGAACTACGAGCAGTACTTC.

This clone was detected a few times. The rearrangement joins TRBV25-1 to TRBJ2-5; 8 bases map to TRBD2. The CDR3 runs to 15 residues. After removal of 2 bases from V and 4 bases from J, the junction contained 6 bases not matched to a gene. Per germline, CDR1 MGHDK and CDR2 SYGVNS. The CDR3 loop reads CASSEAGGTRETQYF. The CDR3 region has the DNA TGTGCCAGCAGTGAAGCGGGAGGCACCCGAGAGACCCAGTACTTC.

The sample holds one count of this clone. This rearrangement joins TRBV15 to TRBJ1-4; unclear D gene. The CDR3 contains 14 residues. Per the germline V gene, CDR1 is LNHNV and CDR2 is YYDKDF (reference sequence). With 5 bases removed from V and 8 bases from J, the gap between germline ends came to 15 bases. In DNA, the CDR3 is TGTGCCACCAGCCGAATACACCGCAAGGAAAAACTGTTTTTT. Translation: CATSRIHRKEKLFF.

This sequence joins TRBV27 and TRBJ1-1, with D hard to call. V was clipped by 4 bases and J by 0 bases, with 12 bases between them. Looked up from germline, CDR1 is MNHEY and CDR2 is SMNVEV (reference sequence). The CDR3 has 15 residues. The CDR3: CASSSPGGLNTEAFF. The DNA of the CDR3 is TGTGCCAGCAGTTCCCCTGGAGGGCTGAACACTGAAGCTTTCTTT.

V and J are TRBV7-3 and TRBJ2-1, with D possibly matching TRBD2 (5 bases). Germline V gene lookup returns CDR1 SGHTA and CDR2 FQGTGA. V gave up 5 bases and J gave up 2 bases, with 13 bases separating them. The CDR3 is made up of 15 amino acids. CDR3 nucleotides: TGTGCCAGCAGCCGAAGGAGCGGAGCCTACAATGAGCAGTTCTTC. It is translated as CASSRRSGAYNEQFF.